This passage covers 6 T cell receptor beta chains from one sample sequenced in a study of T cell responses to AZD1222 COVID-19 vaccine. The repertoire was sequenced with immunoSEQ multiplex PCR; TCRdb's copy has only in-frame clones and lacks some. The table includes tens of thousands of clones, roughly nine tenths detected once. The source was peripheral blood, collected on day 0 of AZD1222 vaccination. These receptors were obtained from an adult in good health.

This sequence joins TRBV28 and TRBJ2-7; possibly TRBD1 for D (5 bases). Germline CDR1 reads MDHEN; CDR2 reads SYDVKM. The germline V and J ends were trimmed by 6 bases and 7 bases, with 10 bases remaining between them. CDR3 length equals 11 residues. CDR3 nucleotides: TGTGCCAGCAGAACAGGTGGAGAGCAGTACTTC. The encoded protein is CASRTGGEQYF.

This clone was seen just once. The chain recombines TRBV28 with TRBJ1-5, with 7 nucleotides matching TRBD1. Germline CDR1 and CDR2: MDHEN and SYDVKM. This CDR3 is 16 amino acids long. V shed 4 bases, J shed 7 bases, and the junction held 13 bases outside the gene matches. The CDR3 DNA sequence: TGTGCCAGCAGTTCTCTTCAAGAGGGGGCGCGGCAGCCCCAGCATTTT. Encoded protein: CASSSLQEGARQPQHF. Together with reference TRBV28 and TRBJ1-5, the CDR3 gives the full variable domain: DVKVTQSSRYLVKRTGEKVFLECVQDMDHENMFWYRQDPGLGLRLIYFSYDVKMKEKGDIPEGYSVSREKKERFSLILESASTNQTSMYLCASSSLQEGARQPQHFGDGTRLSIL.

This chain uses TRBV6-5 with TRBJ2-7, with 12 bases aligning to TRBD2. The trim removed 6 bases at V and 3 bases at J, leaving 3 bases unmatched. The CDR3 loop spans 14 amino acids. Germline CDR1 is MNHEY and CDR2 is SVGAGI. CDR3 nucleotide sequence: TGTGCCAGCAGCAGACTAGCGGGAGACTACGAGCAGTACTTC. Encoded protein: CASSRLAGDYEQYF.

The chain combines TRBV29-1 with TRBJ2-1; D is undetermined. The CDR3 is 10 residues long. The germline V gene encodes CDR1 SQVTM and CDR2 ANQGSEA. Trimming took 2 bases from V and 12 from J, leaving 8 bases between them. CDR3 loop: CSVERSGQFF. The CDR3 nucleotides read TGCAGCGTTGAACGGTCAGGGCAGTTCTTC.

The chain joins TRBV28 to TRBJ1-4; tentatively, D is TRBD1 (6 bases). Germline CDR1 is MDHEN and CDR2 is SYDVKM. The V and J ends lost 7 bases and 2 bases respectively, with 14 bases between them. The length of the CDR3 is 15 residues. The CDR3 region is CASTRRQGTNEKLFF. CDR3 coding DNA: TGTGCCAGCACCCGCAGGCAGGGGACTAATGAAAAACTGTTTTTT.

This chain joins TRBV29-1 and TRBJ2-5; D assignment may be TRBD1 or TRBD2 (5 bases each). From germline, CDR1 is SQVTM and CDR2 ANQGSEA. The CDR3 runs to 13 residues. Trimming stripped 5 bases from V and 2 bases from J, with 12 bases between. CDR3: CSVLGPKQETQYF. CDR3 nucleotides: TGCAGCGTTTTGGGACCGAAACAAGAGACCCAGTACTTC.